This TCR beta chain was sequenced during a study of blood T cell repertoires in COVID-19. In the study overall: T cells, B-cell-depleted T cells, or PBMCs provided the cDNA or gDNA that served as material.

Residents of about 25 US areas, aged about 18 to 89 years, made up the participants. Participants' reported clinical history set cohort assignment. The table lists this clone with a few counts. Original processing notes: Amplification of reference gene primers was used by the study to estimate nucleated cell counts. TCRdb's table, derived via immunoSEQ multiplex PCR, lists solely in-frame clones and lacks some. V and J calls and clone size come straight from that table; D and trimming were deduced from the DNA. The sample holds around 230,000 clones, almost 85% seen once. The sequence was obtained from a man aged 35 to 55 who had recovered from COVID-19. The sample was PBMCs or T cells enriched from blood (not recorded which).

The CDR3 DNA sequence: TGTGCCAGCAGCTCTGGACAGGCGACCGGGGAGCTGTTTTTT. It translates to CASSSGQATGELFF. V is TRBV11-2 and J is TRBJ2-2, with TRBD1 matching 7 bases. This CDR3 has 14 amino acids. Germline V gives CDR1 SGHAT, CDR2 FQNNGV. With 4 bases clipped from V and 5 bases from J, the junction kept 4 bases outside the gene matches.